This T cell receptor beta chain was sequenced for a study of technical replicates of blood from a few donors. The CDR3 runs to 15 residues. Generated by immunoSEQ multiplex PCR, the TCRdb table keeps only in-frame clones and is missing some. The data contain around 69,000 clones, more than 75% of them singletons. The rearrangement joins TRBV21-1 to TRBJ1-5; TRBD1, the table's D call, was not compared with the DNA. TRBV21-1 is a pseudogene locus. The receptor was isolated from a human donor in good health. Some clones in this sample may be carry-over from other donors' samples. Sequencing was carried out using PBMCs. This CDR3 is CASSKKQESPQPQHF. The CDR3 DNA reads as TGTGCCAGCAGCAAAAAACAGGAAAGTCCCCAGCCCCAGCATTTT.